This T cell receptor (beta chain) was identified during a study of cytomegalovirus exposure and HLA in healthy donors. The PCR contained 60 Vbeta and 13 Jbeta primers. Sequencing was performed with immunoSEQ multiplex PCR; in TCRdb, only in-frame clones are kept and a portion is missing. The sample holds some 110,000 clones; over 70% are singletons and the top ten take approximately 2.8%. Germline V gives CDR1 SGHDT, CDR2 YYEEEE. The CDR3 consists of 18 residues. V was clipped by 1 base and J by 0 bases; unmatched bases: 8. Sequencing was carried out using PBMCs. The chain recombines TRBV5-6 with TRBJ1-5, with 9 bases identical to TRBD1. The sequence was obtained from a male donor in good health and CMV-seropositive. For the CDR3, the DNA is TGTGCCAGCAGCTTGTGGGTGGACAGGGGAGATAGCAATCAGCCCCAGCATTTT. It translates to CASSLWVDRGDSNQPQHF.